This TCR beta chain was identified in a study of cytomegalovirus exposure and HLA in healthy donors (dated by TCRdb to between 2016 and 2019). Regarding the study in general: In an earlier analysis of 587 of the donors, approximately 300 Gb of sequence data and 90 million to 120 million unique TCR beta sequences from some 170 million T cells were reported. Along with the approximately 650-subject first cohort, a separate validation cohort of 120 different subjects was used. An earlier analysis of 587 of the donors used high-throughput TCR beta sequencing to judge whether each TCR beta V gene segment behaved as functional or pseudogenic. About 5 DR-DQ haplotypes were handled as single units for association and clustering, since linkage in the cohort was strong. Donor age, sex, ethnicity and CMV serostatus were compiled alongside the repertoire data. Both class I and class II loci were covered by HLA typing, at four-digit resolution. The genetic ancestry cluster associated with self-reported Caucasian donors included 70% to 85% of the 398 genotyped donors. Using immunosequencing, the study profiled T cell repertoires from around 670 subjects and related those repertoires to cytomegalovirus serostatus. In a later analysis, previously published TCR beta repertoires from hundreds of donors were re-analyzed and high-resolution HLA genotyping was added so that TCR occurrence patterns could be studied. A later genetic analysis took genome-wide SNP genotypes for about three fifths of the roughly 700 donors and used that subset as a discovery cohort. All discovery cohort repertoires had been generated on a single sequencing platform. An early release covering roughly 640 HLA-typed donors comprised approximately 300 gigabases of sequencing data and tens of millions of unique TCR sequences. The study aimed to test whether signatures of past pathogen exposure could be identified by cataloging public T cell receptors. Among a few hundred genotyped donors of the cohort, an average of around 240,000 unique TCR beta nucleotide sequences were sequenced per donor, roughly 20% of them non-productive. Rather than using new phenotypic data, the later analysis identified candidate immune exposures from TCR beta sequences and from how often those sequences occurred across donors. The number of typed donors differed by locus: about 629-640 for A, B, C, DRB1 and DQB1; some 500 for DQA1; 600 to 610 for DPA1; and about 450 for DPB1. High-throughput TCR immunosequencing, statistical association of individual TCRs with disease status, and machine learning were combined to predict cytomegalovirus infection status.

There are a few counts of this clone. What this receptor recognizes is not known. Per-base qualities were not stored, and no clone one base away is much larger. Measured from the cysteine to the phenylalanine, the CDR3 is 15 residues long. Only the CDR3 DNA is retained, 45 bases long and in frame from the first base. The germline V gene (reference sequence) specifies SGHNT as CDR1 and YYREEE as CDR2. At the junction V is shortened by 0 bases and J by 0 bases; bases outside the gene matches: 0. Results and caveats for the whole study, not just this receptor: While some public TCRs were present in many individuals, most TCR sequences turned up only very rarely across donors. According to a later analysis, most CMV-associated TCR beta chains appeared to be HLA-restricted, and the HLA associations seemed to be driven largely by CMV exposure. A few of the identified cytomegalovirus-associated TCR beta chains were confirmed in vitro to be specific for cytomegalovirus antigens. In an earlier analysis of some 550 of the donors, most TCR beta V segments were observed in productive rearrangements about 87% or about 30% of the time, broadly matching IMGT annotations. A later analysis associated roughly 17,000 TCR beta sequences with specific HLA alleles at a false discovery rate of 0.05. A cluster of highly shared sequence variants was judged likely to be a technical artifact of the sequencing pipeline. The 87-base-pair reads could not distinguish some IMGT-functional V segments, including TRBV6-2 and TRBV6-3, so those segments were excluded. In a later analysis, several top co-occurrence clusters were reported to appear linked to parvovirus B19, influenza, CMV and Epstein-Barr virus. Presence/absence analyses assumed roughly uniform sequencing depth across donors, an assumption that may not hold. Linkage disequilibrium might explain the correlated functional status among segregating V segments, but an unknown experimental factor could not be ruled out. In a later genetic analysis, a missense DCLRE1C variant was associated with V-gene and J-gene trimming of TCR beta chains, and the association was replicated in an independent cohort. In a later analysis, HLA-associated TCR beta chains showed more clonal expansion and lower generation probabilities than non-associated chains that were equally common. In a later genetic analysis, fewer N-insertions in productive TCRs were reported among donors in an Asian-associated ancestry cluster than the roughly 700-donor mean. This cohort had only TCR beta chains sequenced, and the lack of alpha or paired-chain data limited which features could be detected. The classifier was reported to diagnose cytomegalovirus status with high specificity and sensitivity in both the original and validation cohorts. Fewer than 20 rarely observed V segments, including chromosome 9 orphons, were excluded from the earlier analysis of a few hundred of the donors because counts were too low. When HLA alleles, especially DR and DQ, strongly co-occurred, attributing TCR associations to individual alleles was difficult. The study listed 164 TCR beta chains as associated with cytomegalovirus. According to the authors, the approach could potentially be generalized to other disease states and immunological phenotypes. Because HLA typing was missing for some donors at each locus, association tests included only the typed subset. A later analysis found that TCR association rates varied across HLA loci, with DRB1 alleles showing the most associated TCRs and HLA-C alleles the fewest. A further reported finding was that TCR beta sequences accurately predicted the HLA-A and HLA-B alleles for most subjects in the first cohort. For the cohort, immune exposure information was limited to CMV serostatus.

Library prep was done by the immunoSEQ multiplex PCR assay. The multiplex PCR relied on a mix of 60 forward primers for TCR Vbeta segments and 13 reverse primers for TCR Jbeta segments. The CDR3 region of rearranged TCR beta genes was amplified from genomic DNA by a multiplex PCR assay. The amplified TCR beta libraries were sequenced on the Illumina HiSeq System as 87-base-pair reads. The paper's data handling went like this. A later analysis counted some 74 million unique TCR beta chains across the 550 to 700 repertoires, and 10 million to 11 million of these chains were shared by at least two donors. A nearest-neighbor algorithm error-corrected the raw reads and collapsed the reads into unique sequences, merging closely related sequences to remove PCR and sequencing errors. V, D and J gene segments were assigned by aligning CDR3 sequences to IMGT reference sequences. Each retained sequence needed at least a six-nucleotide match to both a V gene segment and a J gene segment. A rearrangement was called productive if the CDR3 had no stop codons and remained in frame with V and J, and every other rearrangement was called non-productive. Following IMGT convention, CDR3 was defined as the stretch from the second conserved V-encoded cysteine up to the conserved J-encoded phenylalanine. In an earlier analysis of 500 to 650 of the donors, sequences lacking an unambiguous match to a single V gene segment were excluded. An earlier analysis of 587 of the donors classified V segments as functional when productive rearrangements were above 56.7% and as segregating when the standard deviation between donors was above 5%. A statistical classification framework was built to diagnose cytomegalovirus status from the catalog of TCR beta chain sequences. V and J gene assignment, in a later analysis, came from comparing TCR nucleotide sequences with IMGT/GENE-DB human TR gene sequences. A later analysis assigned CDR3 sequences and most-parsimonious VDJ recombination scenarios with the TCRdist pipeline. In a later analysis, every TCR beta chain was defined by the combination of its CDR3 amino acid sequence and its V-gene family, and reads without a unique V-gene family were dropped. To address suspected cross-contamination and a sequencing artifact, a later analysis removed a few hundred highly shared, low-generation-probability nucleotide sequences. A later analysis calculated a clonal expansion index for each public chain from normalized within-repertoire ranks of inferred template counts. A later analysis computed generation probabilities with a VDJ recombination model fitted to out-of-frame rearrangements, and checked the results against IGoR. A later analysis scored TCR-TCR, TCR-HLA and TCR-CMV co-occurrence with hypergeometric tests, applying a repertoire-size bias correction to TCR pairs. In a later analysis, false discovery rates were estimated by permuting HLA or CMV assignments 20 times. A later analysis grouped co-occurring TCRs with DBSCAN, adding TCRdist sequence similarity when clustering within HLA-allele-positive subsets. Co-occurrence clustering excluded repertoires with fewer than 30,000 or more than 120,000 public chains, plus five with anomalous nucleotide sharing. TCRdb re-hosts the immuneACCESS table, in-frame sequences only. Its copies lack some clones; in the studies checked, an unresolved V gene accounts for under half of them, and the cause for the rest is not known. V and J calls and clone size are as listed in that table; D and trimming were resolved from the DNA. For this sample the table gives some 180,000 clones, of which 77% were detected only once. The biggest ten clones account for around 1.5% of the sample.

In total, approximately 700 healthy bone marrow donors made up the cohort. Cohort members were all nominally healthy when sampled, although unrecorded immune exposures were likely present. The donor tested CMV seronegative and was one of the 352 seronegative cohort members. Every donor gave a peripheral blood sample, and the peripheral blood mononuclear cells from that sample were used for TCR beta sequencing. The Qiagen DNeasy Blood Extraction Kit was used to extract genomic DNA from the blood cell samples. This TCR was sampled from a man aged 18 to 29 in good health and CMV-seronegative. In this chain, TRBV5-4 is recombined with TRBJ1-3; TRBD1 matches 7 bases in the middle. The sequenced material came from PBMCs. The CDR3 protein is CASSLDRGSGNTIYF. The DNA sequence is given as TGTGCCAGCAGCTTGGACAGGGGCTCTGGAAACACCATATATTTT.